This is a list of T cell receptor beta chains from one sample in a study of shared clonotypes between healthy human individuals. Profiling relied on immunoSEQ multiplex PCR, and the TCRdb table lists in-frame clones only, not all of them. The table includes fewer than 400,000 clones, about 74% detected once. Sequenced input: memory CD4+ T cells sorted from blood. The receptors originated from a man younger than 45 in good health. CDR3s include the opening cysteine and the closing phenylalanine or tryptophan. Each record gives: V gene, J gene, clone size, D gene, CDR3 DNA, CDR3 protein. D genes are given only for firm matches. Not all rows give a size; the values are once, few, many and, for expanded clones, a class.

>TRBV27|TRBJ1-2|NA|NA
TGTGCCAGCAGCCTGAGGGCAACGATTGGCTATGGCTACACCTTC
CASSLRATIGYGYTF
>TRBV19|TRBJ1-1|NA|NA
TGTGCCAGTAGTGTGGGGTACACTGAAGCTTTCTTT
CASSVGYTEAFF
>TRBV10-1|TRBJ1-4|NA|NA
TGCGCCAGCAGTGCGTCGGGAACTAATGAAAAACTGTTTTTT
CASSASGTNEKLFF
>TRBV27|TRBJ1-1|once|NA
TGTGCCAGCACCCCTTGGCGCCAGATGAACACTGAAGCTTTCTTT
CASTPWRQMNTEAFF
>TRBV19|TRBJ2-2|few|TRBD1
TGTGCCAGTAGTATCCTTACAGGGGCCGGGGAGCTGTTTTTT
CASSILTGAGELFF
>TRBV4-2|TRBJ1-2|NA|NA
TGTGCCAGCAGCCAAGTTATCGGGGCCCCCTCTGGCTACACCTTC
CASSQVIGAPSGYTF
>TRBV18|TRBJ2-7|NA|TRBD1
TGTGCCAGCGCCCCGACAGGGACCCACGAGCAGTACTTC
CASAPTGTHEQYF
>TRBV28|TRBJ1-2|NA|TRBD1
TGTGCCAGCAGTGGCGGCCACTTCGGGACAGCCATCTCCACCTTC
CASSGGHFGTAISTF
>TRBV29-1|TRBJ1-4|few|NA
TGCAGCGCCAGAGGGAGTAATGAAAAACTGTTTTTT
CSARGSNEKLFF
>TRBV5-1|TRBJ2-3|NA|TRBD1
TGCGCCAGCAGCCCGGACAGGGCCACAGATACGCAGTATTTT
CASSPDRATDTQYF
>TRBV7-2|TRBJ2-1|once|NA
TGTGCCAGCACCTCCGGGGGCGGCAGCTCCTACAATGAGCAGTTCTTC
CASTSGGGSSYNEQFF
>TRBV4-1|TRBJ2-7|NA|NA
TGCGCCAGCAGCCCTTCAAGGATTATCGCGCAGCAGTACTTC
CASSPSRIIAQQYF
>TRBV7-6|TRBJ2-7|NA|NA
TGTGCCAGCAGCTTAGTTTCTCGGGCTCTCTCGTACGAGCAGTACTTC
CASSLVSRALSYEQYF
>TRBV18|TRBJ1-1|NA|TRBD1
TGTGCCAGCTCACCGACCGGGACAGGTAGAATCACTGAAGCTTTCTTT
CASSPTGTGRITEAFF
>TRBV29-1|TRBJ2-2|NA|NA
TGCAGCGGGCAGGGGTCCGGGGAGCTGTTTTTT
CSGQGSGELFF
>TRBV4-3|TRBJ2-5|many|NA
TGCGCCAGCAGCCAAGACCGTAGGGGAGGAGAGACCCAGTACTTC
CASSQDRRGGETQYF
>TRBV9|TRBJ1-3|NA|TRBD1
TGTGCCAGCAGCGTAGAGGGACAGGGACGAAACACCATATATTTT
CASSVEGQGRNTIYF
>TRBV18|TRBJ1-2|NA|NA
TGTGCCAGCTCACCGCAGGGACGGAGCTATGGCTACACCTTC
CASSPQGRSYGYTF
>TRBV11-2|TRBJ1-3|NA|NA
TGTGCCAGCAGCTTAAGGTTCGAGGGCGGAGGTGGAAACACCATATATTTT
CASSLRFEGGGGNTIYF
>TRBV19|TRBJ2-1|NA|NA
TGTGCCAGTAGCATAAACAGTAACAATGAGCAGTTCTTC
CASSINSNNEQFF
>TRBV28|TRBJ1-5|NA|TRBD1
TGTGCCAGCAGTTACCCGGGACAGGGGGCGCAGGGTGCCAATCAGCCCCAGCATTTT
CASSYPGQGAQGANQPQHF
>TRBV19|TRBJ2-7|NA|NA
TGTGCCAGTAGTAATTACAGATCCTACGAGCAGTACTTC
CASSNYRSYEQYF
>TRBV7-9|TRBJ1-2|NA|NA
TGTGCCAGCAGCCCCTGGGAGGGGTATGGCTACACCTTC
CASSPWEGYGYTF
>TRBV6-5|TRBJ2-1|NA|NA
TGTGCCAGCAGCAGAGACCGGGACGGCATCAATGAGCAGTTCTTC
CASSRDRDGINEQFF
>TRBV6-5|TRBJ2-7|NA|NA
TGTGCCAGCAGGCCATCGGTATTTGGGGAGCAGTACTTC
CASRPSVFGEQYF
>TRBV12-5|TRBJ1-2|once|NA
TGTGCTAGTGGTTTGGGTCCAGACTATGGCTACACCTTC
CASGLGPDYGYTF
>TRBV19|TRBJ2-4|NA|TRBD2
TGTGCCAGTACCTCGGGACTAGTTGGGACCTCTGGGGCCAAAAACATTCAGTACTTC
CASTSGLVGTSGAKNIQYF
>TRBV19|TRBJ2-5|NA|NA
TGTGCCAGTAGTCGTCAACGAGTAACCGGGACAAAACAAGAGACCCAGTACTTC
CASSRQRVTGTKQETQYF
>TRBV5-1|TRBJ2-5|NA|NA
TGCGCCAGCAGCTTGGGGGCGGTGAAAGGGGAGACCCAGTACTTC
CASSLGAVKGETQYF
>TRBV28|TRBJ1-5|NA|NA
TGTGCCAGCAGTTGGGGAAAGGGGTCTGGACAGCCCCAGCATTTT
CASSWGKGSGQPQHF
>TRBV7-9|TRBJ2-7|few|TRBD1
TGTGCCAGCAGCCAGACAGGGTCAGCCTACGAGCAGTACTTC
CASSQTGSAYEQYF
>TRBV6-5|TRBJ2-1|NA|NA
TGTGCCAGCAGTACCAGGGGGGGGTACAATGAGCAGTTCTTC
CASSTRGGYNEQFF
>TRBV5-5|TRBJ2-2|NA|TRBD1
TGTGCCAGCAGCTTACAGGGGGCCAGTACACCGGGATCCGATTTTTTT
CASSLQGASTPGSDFF
>TRBV5-4|TRBJ2-7|few|TRBD2
TGTGCCAGCAGCGTAGCGGGGAACTACGAGCAGTACTTC
CASSVAGNYEQYF
>TRBV5-6|TRBJ1-6|NA|NA
TGTGCCAGCAGCTTGGATTTCGGGAGCTCCTATAATTCACCCCTCCACTTT
CASSLDFGSSYNSPLHF